This is a list of T cell receptor beta chains from one sample in a study of shared clonotypes between healthy human individuals. Repertoires were generated with immunoSEQ multiplex PCR, while TCRdb's copy carries only in-frame clones and drops some. The sample carries millions of clones, 85% to 95% recorded once. Sequencing input: naive CD4+ T cells sorted from blood. The receptors stem from a man between 18 and 35 years old in good health. CDR3s include the opening cysteine and the closing phenylalanine or tryptophan. D genes are given only for firm matches. Where a row states a size, it is once, few, many or the class of an expanded clone; other rows omit it.

>TRBJ2-5|TRBD2|-|TRBV5-4
TGTGCCAGCAGCTTGGCTCGGACTAGCGGGAGAGAGACCCAGTACTTC
CASSLARTSGRETQYF
>TRBJ2-7|TRBD1|-|TRBV5-1
TGCGCCAGCAGCCGAGTAGGGGGCGGCGAGCAGTACTTC
CASSRVGGGEQYF
>TRBJ1-3|-|-|TRBV9
TGTGCCAGCAGCCCCCCCTGGAGTAGCTCTGGAAACACCATATATTTT
CASSPPWSSSGNTIYF
>TRBJ2-7|-|-|TRBV20-1
TGCAGTGCGGGGCCTCACTACGAGCAGTACTTC
CSAGPHYEQYF
>TRBJ2-1|-|-|TRBV2
TGTGCCAGCAGTGAACCGGGACCTATCGGAGGGGAGCAGTTCTTC
CASSEPGPIGGEQFF
>TRBJ2-7|-|-|TRBV21-1
TGTGCCAGCAGCTCCCGATTGGACAGTAGCTCCTACGAGCAGTACTTC
CASSSRLDSSSYEQYF
>TRBJ2-5|-|-|TRBV7-9
TGTGCCAGCAGCGCTAACAGGGAGCAAGAGACCCAGTACTTC
CASSANREQETQYF
>TRBJ2-7|TRBD1|-|TRBV5-4
TGTGCCAGCAGCTTGGGTGGGACAGCCTACTACGAGCAGTACTTC
CASSLGGTAYYEQYF
>TRBJ2-7|TRBD2|-|TRBV7-2
TGTGCCAGCAGCCAGAGAGCGGGAGCCGGCGAGCAGTACTTC
CASSQRAGAGEQYF
>TRBJ2-5|-|-|TRBV6-5
TGTGCTACAGCCGAGGGGCCGGATTGGCAGACCCAGTACTTC
CATAEGPDWQTQYF
>TRBJ2-5|TRBD1|-|TRBV5-1
TGCGCCAGCAGCTTGGCTGGACAGGGGGAGACCCAGTACTTC
CASSLAGQGETQYF
>TRBJ1-1|-|-|TRBV5-4
TGTGCCAGCAGCTGGGACGGAGGGCTGAACACTGAAGCTTTCTTT
CASSWDGGLNTEAFF
>TRBJ1-6|-|-|TRBV4-1
TGCGCCAGCAGCCAAGACAGGACGGAGGATTCACCCCTCCACTTT
CASSQDRTEDSPLHF
>TRBJ2-7|TRBD1|-|TRBV19
TGTGCCAGTAGTTCCAATACGGGACAGGGCTACGAGCAGTACTTC
CASSSNTGQGYEQYF
>TRBJ2-5|TRBD2|-|TRBV6-1
TGTGCCAGCAGATCGCAAGACGGGGGGCAAGAGACCCAGTACTTC
CASRSQDGGQETQYF
>TRBJ2-3|TRBD2|once|TRBV4-3
TGCGCCAGCAGCCAAGAACCGGGAGGGCGCGGCACAGATACGCAGTATTTT
CASSQEPGGRGTDTQYF
>TRBJ2-7|TRBD1|-|TRBV15
TGTGCCACCAGCAGAGACAGGGGGCAATACGAGCAGTACTTC
CATSRDRGQYEQYF
>TRBJ2-5|TRBD2|-|TRBV7-9
TGTGCCAGCAGTTGGACTAGCGGGGGGACGACCCAGTACTTC
CASSWTSGGTTQYF
>TRBJ2-7|-|-|TRBV7-8
TGTGCCAGCAGCCCCTTTTTAGCGGCCGATACCTACGAGCAGTACTTC
CASSPFLAADTYEQYF
>TRBJ2-2|TRBD1|-|TRBV18
TGTGCCAGCTCACCGGGACAGACCTTTGTAAACACCGGGGAGCTGTTTTTT
CASSPGQTFVNTGELFF
>TRBJ2-1|TRBD2|-|TRBV10-1
TGCGCCAGCAGTGAAGGCGGGAGCCTTTACAATGAGCAGTTCTTC
CASSEGGSLYNEQFF
>TRBJ2-2|-|-|TRBV5-4
TGTGCCAGCAGCCCGGACAGTATCAACACCGGGGAGCTGTTTTTT
CASSPDSINTGELFF
>TRBJ1-1|TRBD1|-|TRBV28
TGTGCCAGCAGTCCACGGGACAGGGGGACTGAAGCTTTCTTT
CASSPRDRGTEAFF
>TRBJ1-1|-|-|TRBV28
TGTGCCAGCAGTTTAGTGCAGCTCACTGAAGCTTTCTTT
CASSLVQLTEAFF
>TRBJ2-2|-|-|TRBV19
TGTGCCAGTGGGGCGTGGACCGGGGAGCTGTTTTTT
CASGAWTGELFF
>TRBJ2-3|TRBD2|-|TRBV13
TGTGCCAGCAGCTTAAGCGGGAGATTCACAGATACGCAGTATTTT
CASSLSGRFTDTQYF
>TRBJ1-5|-|few|TRBV30
TGTGCCTGGAGTGTGCCCTGGGCATCGGGCAATCAGCCCCAGCATTTT
CAWSVPWASGNQPQHF
>TRBJ2-2|TRBD2|-|TRBV7-8
TGTGCCAGCAGCGTTCGGACTAGCGGTAACACCGGGGAGCTGTTTTTT
CASSVRTSGNTGELFF
>TRBJ1-2|-|-|TRBV30
TGTGCCTGGAGCGACCTCCCGGGGGGCCACCGCGACACCTTC
CAWSDLPGGHRDTF
>TRBJ2-5|-|-|TRBV19
TGTGCCAGTAGTCGACGGGACGGTGGAGGGACCCAGTACTTC
CASSRRDGGGTQYF
>TRBJ2-1|TRBD2|-|TRBV18
TGTGCCAGCTCCGGACTAGCGGGAGCGGATGAGCAGTTCTTC
CASSGLAGADEQFF
>TRBJ2-3|TRBD1|-|TRBV5-5
TGTGCCAGCAGCTTGGCGACAGGGGTTTATGCAGATACGCAGTATTTT
CASSLATGVYADTQYF
>TRBJ1-2|-|-|TRBV5-4
TGTGCCAGCAGCTTGTTTAGCGGGGGAAATAGTGGCTATGGCTACACCTTC
CASSLFSGGNSGYGYTF
>TRBJ1-5|TRBD1|once|TRBV4-1
TGCGCCAGCAGCCCGCTACCGGACAGGCTTAGCAATCAGCCCCAGCATTTT
CASSPLPDRLSNQPQHF
>TRBJ1-1|-|-|TRBV10-3
TGTGCCATCAGCACACAACTGAACACTGAAGCTTTCTTT
CAISTQLNTEAFF
>TRBJ2-2|-|once|TRBV19
TGTGCCAGTACCCCGAGGCGGGACCCCGGGGAGCTGTTTTTT
CASTPRRDPGELFF
>TRBJ2-1|TRBD1|once|TRBV6-5
TGTGCCAGCAGTTTCGACAGGGGCAGCTCCTACAATGAGCAGTTCTTC
CASSFDRGSSYNEQFF
>TRBJ2-5|-|-|TRBV18
TGTGCCAGCTCACCACTCTATGGACCGACCCAAGAGACCCAGTACTTC
CASSPLYGPTQETQYF
>TRBJ2-1|TRBD2|-|TRBV2
TGTGCCAGCAGCGCTCGACTAGCGAGCTCCTACAATGAGCAGTTCTTC
CASSARLASSYNEQFF
>TRBJ2-1|-|once|TRBV7-9
TGTGCCAGCAGCATCGCTCAGAGGGCCCAGTTCTTC
CASSIAQRAQFF
>TRBJ2-3|-|-|TRBV7-2
TGTGCCAGCAGGAGGGGAGGGGGAACTAGCACAGATACGCAGTATTTT
CASRRGGGTSTDTQYF
>TRBJ1-1|-|once|TRBV7-9
TGTGCCAGCACCCTAAGTCCGGCAGTTGAAGCTTTCTTT
CASTLSPAVEAFF
>TRBJ1-5|-|-|TRBV4-3
TGCGCCAGCAGCCAAGATCCCAGGGGTCAGCCCCAGCATTTT
CASSQDPRGQPQHF
>TRBJ1-1|TRBD1|-|TRBV2
TGTGCCAGCAGTGGAACAGGGGGAACTGAAGCTTTCTTT
CASSGTGGTEAFF
>TRBJ2-1|-|-|TRBV28
TGTGCCAGCAGTTCCCCCTCTTCCATTATCGATGAGCAGTTCTTC
CASSSPSSIIDEQFF
>TRBJ1-4|-|-|TRBV6-5
TGTGCCAGCAGTTACGTCACAGGAGGGAGCGGTGAAAAACTGTTTTTT
CASSYVTGGSGEKLFF
>TRBJ1-2|-|once|TRBV29-1
TGCAGCGGGCGGGACCTAGAGAATGGCTACACCTTC
CSGRDLENGYTF
>TRBJ2-3|-|-|TRBV9
TGTGCCAGCAGCCTGGGCAGCCGAGCCACAGATACGCAGTATTTT
CASSLGSRATDTQYF
>TRBJ1-5|-|-|TRBV5-8
TGTGCCAGCAGCTTGGCGGGCCTCTATCAGCCCCAGCATTTT
CASSLAGLYQPQHF
>TRBJ2-3|-|-|TRBV29-1
TGCAGCGTTGTGGTCCAGGGAGTCACAGATACGCAGTATTTT
CSVVVQGVTDTQYF
>TRBJ2-3|TRBD1|-|TRBV25-1
TGTGCCAGCAGTGTACTCGGACAGGGCGAGGCAGATACGCAGTATTTT
CASSVLGQGEADTQYF
>TRBJ1-5|-|-|TRBV4-1
TGCGCCAGCAGCCAAGATGGGCAGGGCAATCAGCCCCAGCATTTT
CASSQDGQGNQPQHF
>TRBJ2-3|-|-|TRBV7-9
TGTGCCAGCAGCTTGAAGTCGGGAGCAGATACGCAGTATTTT
CASSLKSGADTQYF